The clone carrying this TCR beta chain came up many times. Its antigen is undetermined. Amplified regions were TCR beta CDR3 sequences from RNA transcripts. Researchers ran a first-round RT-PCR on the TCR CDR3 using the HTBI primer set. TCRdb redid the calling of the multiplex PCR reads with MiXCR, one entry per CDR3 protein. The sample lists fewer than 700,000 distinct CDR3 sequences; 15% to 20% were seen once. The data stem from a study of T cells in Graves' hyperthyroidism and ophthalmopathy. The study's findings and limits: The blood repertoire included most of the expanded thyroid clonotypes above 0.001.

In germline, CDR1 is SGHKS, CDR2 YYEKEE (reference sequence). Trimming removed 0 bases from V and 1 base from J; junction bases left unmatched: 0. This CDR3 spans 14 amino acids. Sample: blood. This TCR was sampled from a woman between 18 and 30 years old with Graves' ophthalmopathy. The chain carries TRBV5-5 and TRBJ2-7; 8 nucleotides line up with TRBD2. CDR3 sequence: CASSLERGSYEQYF. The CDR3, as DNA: TGTGCCAGCAGCTTGGAGCGGGGGTCCTACGAGCAGTACTTC.